These T cell receptor beta chains were read from a single sample in a study of blood T cell repertoires in COVID-19. Produced via immunoSEQ multiplex PCR; TCRdb's table is partial and in-frame only. The repertoire has under 450,000 clones, 89% of them found once; the top ten carry approximately 1.5%. The sequencing input was peripheral blood. All receptors come from a woman aged 40 to 50 with COVID-19, enrolled during active disease. The CDR3 runs from the conserved cysteine through the conserved F or W. A D gene is named only where the DNA matches it firmly. Expanded clones get a size class; other rows say once, few or many, or leave the size out.

TRBV28,TRBJ2-7,.,TRBD1,TGTGCCAGCGATGGGAGGGACAGGGGAAACGAGCAGTACTTC,CASDGRDRGNEQYF
TRBV10-3,TRBJ2-7,few,TRBD1,TGTGCCATCAGTGAGCTTACAGGGGTCTACGAGCAGTACTTC,CAISELTGVYEQYF
TRBV28,TRBJ2-2,.,TRBD1,TGTGCCAGCAGTTTAACCCCCGGACAGGGTTGGGGGACCGGGGAGCTGTTTTTT,CASSLTPGQGWGTGELFF
TRBV25-1,TRBJ1-4,.,.,TGTGCCAGCAGTGAATCGGGGTGGGTTAATGAAAAACTGTTTTTT,CASSESGWVNEKLFF
TRBV5-5,TRBJ2-3,once,.,TGTGCCAGCAGCACCCGAGGGTCCGATACGCAGTATTTT,CASSTRGSDTQYF
TRBV5-6,TRBJ2-5,.,TRBD1,TGTGCCAGCAGCTGGCGGGCAGGGGGCCAAGAGACCCAGTACTTC,CASSWRAGGQETQYF
TRBV27,TRBJ2-7,.,.,TGTGCCAGCAGTTTGAGGGCCCCCTACGAGCAGTACTTC,CASSLRAPYEQYF
TRBV18,TRBJ2-1,.,TRBD1,TGTGCCAGCTCCCCAAGAGAGACAGGGAAGGGCCCCTACAATGAGCAGTTCTTC,CASSPRETGKGPYNEQFF
TRBV4-3,TRBJ2-7,.,TRBD2,TGCGCCAGCAGCCAAGATCATTCTCCTAGCGGGAGATACACCTACGAGCAGTACTTC,CASSQDHSPSGRYTYEQYF
TRBV30,TRBJ1-4,once,.,TGTGCCGGGGGGGGTGTGAATGAAAAACTGTTTTTT,CAGGGVNEKLFF
TRBV28,TRBJ1-2,.,TRBD1,TGTGCCAGCAGTTCAGGGGGCGTTTTAGGCTATGGCTACACCTTC,CASSSGGVLGYGYTF
TRBV18,TRBJ1-4,.,.,TGTGCCAGCTCACCAGAGGTACGCGTAGCTAATGAAAAACTGTTTTTT,CASSPEVRVANEKLFF
TRBV27,TRBJ2-1,.,TRBD1,TGTGCCAGCAGTCCAAGGGGGCTAGACTTCAGCTCCTACAATGAGCAGTTCTTC,CASSPRGLDFSSYNEQFF
TRBV28,TRBJ1-1,.,.,TGTGCCAGCAACCTCGGGGGGAGTGGCACTGAAGCTTTCTTT,CASNLGGSGTEAFF
TRBV7-9,TRBJ2-5,.,.,TGTGCCAGCAGCTTTCAGGGGTGGGAGACCCAGTACTTC,CASSFQGWETQYF
TRBV7-3,TRBJ2-3,.,.,TGTGCCAGCAGCTTAAACCCGGTGAACACAGATACGCAGTATTTT,CASSLNPVNTDTQYF
TRBV28,TRBJ1-3,.,.,TGTGCCAGCAGTTTATCCCCTTTTAACACCATATATTTT,CASSLSPFNTIYF